This TCR beta chain appears in the sequencing data of a study of T cells expressing NK-cell markers. The overall study: It was from sorted CD3+CD56+NKG2C+, CD3+CD56+NKG2C- and CD3+CD56-NKG2C+ T cells that TCR beta repertoires came. Serological testing identified most of the eight sequenced donors as HCMV-seropositive and one as seronegative.

The TCR beta cDNA came from 5'RACE template switching with UMIs. Reprocessing the 5' RACE reads, TCRdb reports a single entry for every CDR3 protein and omits DNA. The sample totals some 150,000 distinct CDR3 sequences; its top ten clones hold about 12%. Looked up from germline, CDR1 is LNHDA and CDR2 is SQIVND (reference sequence). The CDR3 runs 13 residues. Overall study findings and caveats: Roughly six donors had dominant NKG2C+ clonotypes that comprised roughly 1.0-7.5% of their CD8+ T cells.

As to this clonotype: What it binds is unknown.

Sample: blood T cells: a sorted CD56 or NKG2C T cell subset, CD4+ or CD8+ T cells, or bulk PBMC T cells (not recorded which). This chain joins TRBV19 and TRBJ2-5; checking the TCRdb D call of TRBD2 is not possible without DNA. This receptor was obtained from a man younger than 35 in good health. The CDR3 loop is CASTGRDEETQYF.